These 18 T cell receptor beta chains share one sample of origin, sequenced in a study of graft-versus-host responses after intestinal transplantation. Their antigens are not known. Generated by immunoSEQ multiplex PCR, the TCRdb table keeps only in-frame clones and is missing some. The data hold 85,000 to 100,000 clones, with 90% to 95% observed a single time. The sequenced sample was unstimulated CD4+ T cells sorted from spleen or lymph node cells, obtained before intestinal transplant. These receptors were collected from a human donor who received an intestinal transplant.

The genes are TRBV4-1 and TRBJ2-1; weak D call: TRBD2 (5 bases). Germline lookup yields CDR1 MGHRA and CDR2 YSYEKL. CDR3 length equals 15 residues. With 3 bases removed from V and 7 bases from J, the gap between germline ends came to 16 bases. The CDR3 nucleotides read TGCGCCAGCAGCCACGGGGTTCTCGGATTGAATGAGCAGTTCTTC. It is translated as CASSHGVLGLNEQFF.

This rearrangement joins TRBV5-1 to TRBJ1-1, with D maybe TRBD1 (5 bases). This CDR3 is 13 amino acids long. Deletions cut 4 bases from V and 4 bases from J, with 11 bases between. Germline values: CDR1 SGHRS, CDR2 YFSETQ. CDR3 DNA sequence: TGCGCCAGCAGCCCCGGGGGTATCACTGAAGCTTTCTTT. It specifies CASSPGGITEAFF.

This clone was counted between two and nine times. The chain recombines TRBV6-1 with TRBJ2-1; TRBD2 matches 8 bases. Looked up from germline, CDR1 is MNHNS and CDR2 is SASEGT. V lost 2 bases, J lost 8 bases, and 8 bases stayed unmatched. This CDR3 has 15 amino acids. The CDR3 coding sequence is TGTGCCAGCAGTGAACCGGGACTAGGTTCGGATGAGCAGTTCTTC. The encoded protein is CASSEPGLGSDEQFF.

The CDR3 DNA reads TGTGCCAGCAGTTTAGGGCAGGGGAGCACTGAAGCTTTCTTT. Translating it yields CASSLGQGSTEAFF. The chain couples TRBV28 to TRBJ1-1; TRBD1 is a possible D gene (6 bases). The germline gives CDR1 MDHEN, CDR2 SYDVKM. The V end was cut by 2 bases, the J end by 4 bases, with 11 bases between. The CDR3 is 14 amino acids.

The chain is built from TRBV10-2 and TRBJ2-1, with a possible D match to TRBD2 (5 bases). With 0 bases removed from V and 8 bases from J, the gap between germline ends came to 11 bases. Per germline, CDR1 WSHSY and CDR2 SAAADI. The CDR3 loop spans 14 amino acids. The CDR3 spells CASSESEGFDEQFF. As DNA, the CDR3 is TGCGCCAGCAGTGAGTCCGAGGGTTTCGATGAGCAGTTCTTC.

V is TRBV18 and J is TRBJ2-7; 11 positions match TRBD2. The CDR3 runs 15 residues. Trimming removed 5 bases from V and 6 bases from J; junction bases left unmatched: 9. The V gene's germline CDR1 is KGHSH and CDR2 LQKENI. The CDR3 reads CASSIDSGGAGEQYF. CDR3 nucleotide sequence: TGTGCCAGCTCAATAGATAGCGGGGGGGCCGGCGAGCAGTACTTC. Looking up the rest from reference TRBV18 and TRBJ2-7 gives the full variable domain: NAGVMQNPRHLVRRRGQEARLRCSPMKGHSHVYWYRQLPEEGLKFMVYLQKENIIDESGMPKERFSAEFPKEGPSILRIQQVVRGDSAAYFCASSIDSGGAGEQYFGPGTRLTVT.

V gene TRBV6-1 combines with J gene TRBJ1-2; D is unresolved. Germline CDR1 reads MNHNS; CDR2 reads SASEGT. V dropped 2 bases and J dropped 7 bases, with 8 bases sitting between them. This CDR3 spans 12 amino acids. The CDR3 loop reads CASSERETGYTF. CDR3 sequence (DNA): TGTGCCAGCAGTGAACGGGAGACTGGCTACACCTTC.

V is TRBV6-5 and J is TRBJ1-1; 8 bases map to TRBD1. V dropped 6 bases and J dropped 2; count of bases not matched to a gene: 8. The CDR3 contains 15 residues. The germline V gene encodes CDR1 MNHEY and CDR2 SVGAGI. CDR3 DNA sequence: TGTGCCAGCAGAGGTCTCGGACAGGGTAACACTGAAGCTTTCTTT. Residues: CASRGLGQGNTEAFF.

The gene calls are TRBV4-3 and TRBJ1-2, with D perhaps matching TRBD1 (6 bases). The V and J ends lost 0 bases and 6 bases respectively, with 17 bases between them. CDR3 size: 16 residues. Germline V gives CDR1 LGHNA, CDR2 YSLEER. The DNA for the CDR3 is TGCGCCAGCAGCCAAGACCGGGCAGGGGCAGGAAATGGCTACACCTTC. This translates into CASSQDRAGAGNGYTF.

The chain joins TRBV6-4 to TRBJ1-6, with 7 bases lining up with TRBD1. Germline loops: CDR1 MRHNA, CDR2 SNTAGT. CDR3 length: 14 residues. With 8 bases clipped from V and 5 bases from J, the junction kept 6 bases outside the gene matches. The DNA of the CDR3 is TGTGCCAGCTCAGACAGGGCCAATAATTCACCCCTCCACTTT. Amino acid sequence: CASSDRANNSPLHF.

The V call is TRBV6-5, the J call TRBJ2-2; TRBD1 matches 8 bases. The CDR3 runs 15 residues. J gave up 0 bases and V 7 bases, and 4 bases lay outside the gene matches. Per the germline V gene, CDR1 is MNHEY and CDR2 is SVGAGI. This chain's CDR3 is CASTPQGANTGELFF. CDR3 nucleotide sequence: TGTGCCAGCACCCCACAGGGGGCGAACACCGGGGAGCTGTTTTTT.

This clone was found once. This chain joins TRBV5-1 and TRBJ2-5; 10 nucleotides align to TRBD2. With V trimmed by 4 bases and J by 5 bases, 5 bases remained unmatched. The germline CDR1 and CDR2 sequences are SGHRS and YFSETQ. The CDR3 sequence is 14 residues long. The CDR3 loop is CASSGGTSEETQYF. CDR3 in DNA: TGCGCCAGCAGCGGGGGGACTAGCGAGGAGACCCAGTACTTC.

V and J are TRBV7-6 and TRBJ2-7; 9 positions agree with TRBD1. CDR3 length: 15 residues. V shed 3 bases, J shed 0 bases, and the junction held 3 bases outside the gene matches. CDR1 and CDR2 from the germline V gene are SGHVS and FNYEAQ. The CDR3 nucleotides are TGTGCCAGCAGCTTTGGGACAGGGAGCTCCTACGAGCAGTACTTC. This gives the protein CASSFGTGSSYEQYF.

The chain combines TRBV2 with TRBJ2-7; D is perhaps TRBD1 (6 bases). CDR3 length: 13 amino acids. Germline CDR1 reads SNHLY; CDR2 reads FYNNEI. Trimming stripped 4 bases from V and 5 bases from J, with 12 bases between. For the CDR3, the DNA is TGTGCCAGCAGTGGGGGGCCGGCTAACGAGCAGTACTTC. Translated: CASSGGPANEQYF.

V gene TRBV5-1 combines with J gene TRBJ2-7; 8 positions match TRBD1. Germline V gene data show CDR1 as SGHRS and CDR2 as YFSETQ. The CDR3 is 14 amino acids. With V trimmed by 4 bases and J by 2 bases, 5 bases remained unmatched. CDR3 loop: CASSTGTGAYEQYF. The CDR3 nucleotides are TGCGCCAGCAGCACCGGGACAGGTGCCTACGAGCAGTACTTC.

This clone was seen a single time. The chain uses TRBV7-3 and TRBJ1-2; TRBD1 matches at 10 bases. The CDR3 has 15 residues. Germline V gives CDR1 SGHTA, CDR2 FQGTGA. The trim removed 5 bases at V and 7 bases at J, leaving 10 bases unmatched. CDR3 in amino acids: CASSLTGTGEGGYTF. CDR3 in DNA: TGTGCCAGCAGCCTCACCGGGACAGGGGAAGGTGGCTACACCTTC.

The sample holds a few counts of this clone. This chain joins TRBV2 and TRBJ1-4; D is unclear. V dropped 6 bases and J dropped 0 bases, with 11 bases sitting between them. The CDR3 loop spans 15 amino acids. From germline, CDR1 is SNHLY and CDR2 FYNNEI. In DNA, the CDR3 is TGTGCCAGCAGGAGGGAGAGAGCAACTAATGAAAAACTGTTTTTT. Protein product: CASRRERATNEKLFF.

The gene calls are TRBV7-3 and TRBJ1-1, with TRBD1 identical over 10 bases. After removal of 4 bases from V and 11 bases from J, the junction contained 7 bases not matched to a gene. CDR3 length equals 13 residues. Germline assignment: CDR1 SGHTA and CDR2 FQGTGA. CDR3 in amino acids: CASSSSGTGDAFF. CDR3 nucleotide sequence: TGTGCCAGCAGCTCTTCCGGGACAGGGGACGCTTTCTTT.